This T cell receptor beta chain stems from a study of metastatic and nonmetastatic thyroid tumors (dated by TCRdb to about 2020). Describing the broader study: For patients with malignant and with benign thyroid disease, the researchers compared repertoires between peripheral blood samples and tumor or nodule tissue samples.

To note about this clone: Its antigen specificity is not known. Base qualities are missing; no much larger clone stands one base away.

Here is what the overall study found, with its caveats: In both blood and tumor samples, TCR beta diversity was reported to be significantly higher in malignant tumors than in benign nodules.

The V and J ends are trimmed by 4 bases and 0 bases, leaving 3 bases between them. From its cysteine to its phenylalanine, the CDR3 spans 12 amino acids. CDR3 DNA only is kept here, 36 bases in frame from base 1. Via the germline V gene, CDR1 is SGHDT and CDR2 YYEEEE. None of the patients had been given any treatment before thyroid surgery. Using T-cell receptor beta sequencing, the researchers looked back retrospectively at clinical samples from patients, gathered between the early 2010s and the late 2010s. Library preparation used PCR. TCRdb shows the sequencer as Illumina HiSeq 4000. High-throughput sequencing was used to profile the CDR3 region of the TCR beta-chain in every patient. Per the original workflow: The researchers built a classifier to tell apart papillary thyroid cancer patients with distant metastasis, based on CDR3 differences among clinicopathological groups. The Shannon index was used to assess repertoire diversity, and the Morisita-Horn index was used to assess tumor-blood repertoire similarity. TCRdb's own reprocessing of the public reads used fastp at Q25 and MiXCR and kept productive beta chains. These V and J calls originate from TCRdb's pipeline instead of the authors' own analysis. This sample gives about 20,000 clones in total; approximately 25% of them show up just once. The ten largest clones add up to about 6% of the sample.

The sequence was collected from a female donor with papillary thyroid cancer or a benign thyroid nodule (not recorded which). Some clones in this sample may be carry-over from other donors' samples. Rearrangement joined TRBV5-6 to TRBJ2-3; the D gene lacks a confident call. What was sequenced was tumor tissue. The DNA is as follows: TGTGCCAGCAGCGGAAGCACAGATACGCAGTATTTT. Its translation is CASSGSTDTQYF.